This entry is about one TCR beta chain. The data stem from a study of blood T cell repertoires in COVID-19. Study details: Acute and convalescent COVID-19 samples came from the United States, Italy and Spain. PBMCs, B-cell-depleted T cells, or T cells were the source of the cDNA or gDNA that made up the material.

This table comes from immunoSEQ multiplex PCR, and its TCRdb copy is limited to in-frame clones, with some not included. The data hold about 300,000 clones, with under 90% observed a single time. The sequenced sample consisted of PBMCs or T cells enriched from blood (not recorded which). This TCR came from a woman aged 45-65 years who had been exposed to COVID-19.

The CDR3: CASSDLTGNYGYTF. CDR3 bases: TGTGCCAGCAGTGACCTGACAGGAAACTATGGCTACACCTTC. The rearrangement uses TRBV6-1 and TRBJ1-2; D possibly corresponds to TRBD1 (6 bases). The CDR3 runs 14 residues. Germline loops: CDR1 MNHNS, CDR2 SASEGT. V lost 3 bases, J lost 2 bases, and 10 bases lay in between.